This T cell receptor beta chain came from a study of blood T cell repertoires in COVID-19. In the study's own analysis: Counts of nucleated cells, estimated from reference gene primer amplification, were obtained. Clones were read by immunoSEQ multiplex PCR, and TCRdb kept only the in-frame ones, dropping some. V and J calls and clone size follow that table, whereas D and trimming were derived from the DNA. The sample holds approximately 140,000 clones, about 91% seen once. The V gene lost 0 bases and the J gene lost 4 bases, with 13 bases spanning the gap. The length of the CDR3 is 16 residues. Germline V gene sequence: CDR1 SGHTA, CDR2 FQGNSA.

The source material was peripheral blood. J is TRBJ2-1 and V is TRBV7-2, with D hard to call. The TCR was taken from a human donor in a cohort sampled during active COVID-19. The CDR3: CASSLATTVQYNEQFF. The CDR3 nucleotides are TGTGCCAGCAGCTTAGCGACCACAGTTCAGTACAATGAGCAGTTCTTC.